This record concerns one TCR beta chain sequence. Its antigen is not identified. It was at deep level that the assay was run. Roughly 30,000 T cell genomes, or approximately 300 ng DNA, went into replicate PCRs of unsorted PBMC. Generated by immunoSEQ multiplex PCR, the TCRdb table keeps only in-frame clones and is missing some. The table lists hundreds of thousands of clones, roughly four fifths of them singletons. The CDR3 contains 16 residues. The V end was cut by 5 bases, the J end by 1 base, with 17 bases between. Germline V gene lookup returns CDR1 SEHNR and CDR2 FQNEAQ (reference sequence). These data belong to a study of shared clonotypes between healthy human individuals. Study-wide context: Those who served as donors were a couple of women and a few men between the ages of 18 and 49. The study's findings and limits: Clonotype sharing among donors was expected to depend on sequencing depth.

The specimen sequenced was PBMCs. The chain couples TRBV7-9 to TRBJ1-1; D gene unclear. The sequence was obtained from a woman in her thirties or forties in good health. Some clones in this sample may be carry-over from other donors' samples. The CDR3: CASSPRATMTNTEAFF. In nucleotides, the CDR3 is TGTGCCAGCAGCCCCAGAGCCACTATGACGAACACTGAAGCTTTCTTT.